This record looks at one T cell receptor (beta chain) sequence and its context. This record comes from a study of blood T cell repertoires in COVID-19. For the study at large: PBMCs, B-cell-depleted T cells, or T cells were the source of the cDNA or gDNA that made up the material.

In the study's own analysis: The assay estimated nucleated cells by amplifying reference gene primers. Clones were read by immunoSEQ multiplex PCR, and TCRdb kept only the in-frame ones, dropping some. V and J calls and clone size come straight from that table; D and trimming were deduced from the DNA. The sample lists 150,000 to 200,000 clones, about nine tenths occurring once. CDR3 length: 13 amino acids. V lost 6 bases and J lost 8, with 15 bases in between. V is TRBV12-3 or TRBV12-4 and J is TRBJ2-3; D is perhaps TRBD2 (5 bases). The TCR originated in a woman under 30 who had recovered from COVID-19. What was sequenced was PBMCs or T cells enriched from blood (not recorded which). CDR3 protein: CASSPTGGGTQYF. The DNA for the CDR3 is TGTGCCAGCAGCCCCACCGGAGGAGGTACGCAGTATTTT.